One T cell receptor beta chain is described in this entry. Its specificity is not known. The sample comes from a study of vaccination effects on CD4 cells after COVID-19. The CDR3 runs to 21 residues. After expansion with viral peptide pools in the ViraFEST assay, antigen-specific CD4+ T cells were sequenced. Following a 10-day culture, CD4+ T cells were purified. PCR confirmed that the person was infected with SARS-CoV-2 between March and December 2020. Every well got around 2 million PBMC, which were grown with roughly 9.5 IU/ml IL-2 and 9 to 10 ug/ml peptides. Profiling relied on immunoSEQ multiplex PCR, and the TCRdb table lists in-frame clones only, not all of them. The sample contains fewer than 35,000 clones, under 80% of which appear only once.

This clonotype was obtained from a human donor who had a prior SARS-CoV-2 infection. The sequencing used CD4+ T cells from PBMCs cultured with a peptide pool, collected before COVID-19 vaccination. The chain uses TRBV21-1 and TRBJ2-7; TRBD2, the table's D call, lacks a check against the DNA. TRBV21-1 represents a pseudogene. CDR3 loop: CASSKVFRVYWLAGKLGEQYF. The DNA for the CDR3 is TGTGCCAGCAGCAAAGTTTTTCGTGTTTATTGGCTAGCGGGAAAACTGGGCGAGCAGTACTTC.